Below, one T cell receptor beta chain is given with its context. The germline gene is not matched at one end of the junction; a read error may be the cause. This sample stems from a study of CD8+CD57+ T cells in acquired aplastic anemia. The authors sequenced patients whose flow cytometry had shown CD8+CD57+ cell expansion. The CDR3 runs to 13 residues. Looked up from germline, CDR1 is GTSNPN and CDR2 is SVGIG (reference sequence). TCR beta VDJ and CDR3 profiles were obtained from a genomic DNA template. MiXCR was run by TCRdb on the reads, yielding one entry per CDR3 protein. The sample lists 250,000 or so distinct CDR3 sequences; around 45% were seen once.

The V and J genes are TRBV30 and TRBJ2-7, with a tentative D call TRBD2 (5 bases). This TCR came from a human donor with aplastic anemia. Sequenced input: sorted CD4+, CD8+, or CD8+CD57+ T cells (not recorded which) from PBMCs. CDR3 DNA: TGTGCCTGGAGTGGGGCCCCGGGATGGGAGCGGTACTTC. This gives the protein CAWSGAPGWERYF.